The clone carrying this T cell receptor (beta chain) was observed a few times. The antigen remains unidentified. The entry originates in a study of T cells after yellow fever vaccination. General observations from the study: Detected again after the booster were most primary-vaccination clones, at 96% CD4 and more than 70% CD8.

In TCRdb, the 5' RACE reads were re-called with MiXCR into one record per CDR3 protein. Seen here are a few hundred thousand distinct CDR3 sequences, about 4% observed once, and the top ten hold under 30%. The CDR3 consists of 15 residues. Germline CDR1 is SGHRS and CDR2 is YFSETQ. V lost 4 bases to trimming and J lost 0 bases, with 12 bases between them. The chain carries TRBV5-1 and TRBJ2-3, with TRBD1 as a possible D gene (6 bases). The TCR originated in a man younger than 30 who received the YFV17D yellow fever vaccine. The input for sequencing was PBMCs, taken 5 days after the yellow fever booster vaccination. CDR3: CASSPTGSSTDTQYF. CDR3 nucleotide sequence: TGCGCCAGCAGCCCTACAGGGAGTAGCACAGATACGCAGTATTTT.